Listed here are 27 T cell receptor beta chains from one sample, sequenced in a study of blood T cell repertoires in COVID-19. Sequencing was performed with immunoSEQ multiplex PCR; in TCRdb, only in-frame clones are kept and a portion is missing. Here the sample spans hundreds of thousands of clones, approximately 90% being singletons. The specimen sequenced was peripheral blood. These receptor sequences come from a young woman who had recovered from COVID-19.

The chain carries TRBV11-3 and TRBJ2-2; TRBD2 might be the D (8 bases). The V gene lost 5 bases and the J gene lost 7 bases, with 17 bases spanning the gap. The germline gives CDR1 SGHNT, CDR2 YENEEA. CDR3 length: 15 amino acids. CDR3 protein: CASSPGGLDGGELFF. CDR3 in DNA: TGTGCCAGCAGCCCAGGGGGACTAGACGGCGGGGAGCTGTTTTTT.

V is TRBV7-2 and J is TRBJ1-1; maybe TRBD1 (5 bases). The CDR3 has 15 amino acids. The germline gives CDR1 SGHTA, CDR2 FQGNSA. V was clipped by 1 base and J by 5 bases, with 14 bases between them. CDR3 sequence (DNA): TGTGCCAGCAGCTTAGGTGGGGCCGAAAGGACTGAAGCTTTCTTT. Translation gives CASSLGGAERTEAFF.

The CDR3 nucleotides are TGTGCCAGTAATTTACTAGACCGGTGTGAGCAGTACGTC. It encodes CASNLLDRCEQYV. J is TRBJ2-7 and V is TRBV19, with D possibly TRBD2 on 5 matching bases. Germline lookup yields CDR1 LNHDA and CDR2 SQIVND (reference sequence). V gave up 7 bases and J gave up 7 bases, with 17 bases separating them. This CDR3 comprises 13 residues.

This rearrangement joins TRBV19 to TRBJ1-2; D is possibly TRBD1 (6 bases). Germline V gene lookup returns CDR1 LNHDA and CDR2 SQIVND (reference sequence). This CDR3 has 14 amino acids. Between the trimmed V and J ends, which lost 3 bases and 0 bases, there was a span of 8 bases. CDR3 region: CASSINRANYGYTF. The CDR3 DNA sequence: TGTGCCAGTAGTATTAACAGGGCTAACTATGGCTACACCTTC.

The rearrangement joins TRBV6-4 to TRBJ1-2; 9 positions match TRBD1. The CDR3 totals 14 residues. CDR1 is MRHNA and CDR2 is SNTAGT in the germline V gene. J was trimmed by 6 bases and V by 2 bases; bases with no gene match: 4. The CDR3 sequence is CASSDGGQGDGYTF. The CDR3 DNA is TGTGCCAGCAGTGACGGGGGACAGGGAGATGGCTACACCTTC.

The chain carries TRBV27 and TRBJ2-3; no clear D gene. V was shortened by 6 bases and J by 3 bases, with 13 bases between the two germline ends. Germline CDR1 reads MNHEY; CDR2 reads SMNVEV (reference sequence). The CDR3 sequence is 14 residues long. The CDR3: CASSYSQATDTQYF. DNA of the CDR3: TGTGCCAGCAGCTACTCCCAGGCAACAGATACGCAGTATTTT.

The CDR3 DNA reads TGTGCCAGCAGCCCAGATCCACTAGCCCCCAGAGAGACCCAGTACTTC. It is translated as CASSPDPLAPRETQYF. The V call is TRBV7-9, the J call TRBJ2-5; tentative D call: TRBD2 (6 bases). The CDR3 sequence is 16 residues long. Germline V gives CDR1 SEHNR, CDR2 FQNEAQ (reference sequence). Trimming shortened V by 5 bases and J by 4 bases, and 20 bases separated the two germline ends.

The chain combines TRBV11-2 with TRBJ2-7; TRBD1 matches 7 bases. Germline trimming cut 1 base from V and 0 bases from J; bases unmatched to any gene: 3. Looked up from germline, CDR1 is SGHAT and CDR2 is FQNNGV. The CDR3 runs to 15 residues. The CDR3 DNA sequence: TGTGCCAGCAGCTTAGCAGGGGGAAGCTCCTACGAGCAGTACGTC. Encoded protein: CASSLAGGSSYEQYV.

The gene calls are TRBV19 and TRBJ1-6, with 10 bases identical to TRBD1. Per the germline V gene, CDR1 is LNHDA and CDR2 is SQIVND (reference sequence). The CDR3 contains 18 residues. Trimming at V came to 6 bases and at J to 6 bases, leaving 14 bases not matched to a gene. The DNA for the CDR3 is TGTGCCAGTAGCCAGGACAGGGGGACCCGAACTCTTAATTCACCCCTCCACTTT. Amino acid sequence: CASSQDRGTRTLNSPLHF.

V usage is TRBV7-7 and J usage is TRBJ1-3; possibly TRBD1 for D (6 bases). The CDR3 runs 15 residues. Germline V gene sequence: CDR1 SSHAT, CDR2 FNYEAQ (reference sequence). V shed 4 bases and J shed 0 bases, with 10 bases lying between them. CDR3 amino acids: CASSSADSSGNTIYF. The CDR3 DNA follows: TGTGCCAGCAGCTCAGCGGACAGCTCTGGAAACACCATATATTTT.

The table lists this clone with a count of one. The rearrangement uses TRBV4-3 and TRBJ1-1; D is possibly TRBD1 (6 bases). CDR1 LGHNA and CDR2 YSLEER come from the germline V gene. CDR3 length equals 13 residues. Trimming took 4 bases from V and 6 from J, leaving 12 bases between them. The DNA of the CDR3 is TGCGCCAGCAGCCCTCGCGCAGGGGCTGAAGCTTTCTTT. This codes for CASSPRAGAEAFF.

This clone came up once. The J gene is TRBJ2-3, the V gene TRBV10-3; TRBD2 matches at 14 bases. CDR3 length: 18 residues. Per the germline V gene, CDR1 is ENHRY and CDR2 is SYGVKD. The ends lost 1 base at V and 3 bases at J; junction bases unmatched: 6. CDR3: CAISEFGTSGSRTDTQYF. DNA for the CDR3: TGTGCCATCAGTGAGTTTGGGACTAGCGGGAGTCGGACAGATACGCAGTATTTT.

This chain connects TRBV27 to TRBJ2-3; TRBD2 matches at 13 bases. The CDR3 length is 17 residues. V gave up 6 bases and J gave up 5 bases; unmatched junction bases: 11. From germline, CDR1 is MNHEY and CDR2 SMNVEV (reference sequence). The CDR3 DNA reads TGTGCCAGCAGGCGCCTAACTAGCGGGAGGGACGGAGATACGCAGTATTTT. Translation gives CASRRLTSGRDGDTQYF.

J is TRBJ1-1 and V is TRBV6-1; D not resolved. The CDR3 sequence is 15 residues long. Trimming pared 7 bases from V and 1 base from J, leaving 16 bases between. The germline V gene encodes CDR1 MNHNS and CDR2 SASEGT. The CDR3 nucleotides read TGTGCCAGCACTAAACGAGGACGGGAGAACACTGAAGCTTTCTTT. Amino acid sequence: CASTKRGRENTEAFF.

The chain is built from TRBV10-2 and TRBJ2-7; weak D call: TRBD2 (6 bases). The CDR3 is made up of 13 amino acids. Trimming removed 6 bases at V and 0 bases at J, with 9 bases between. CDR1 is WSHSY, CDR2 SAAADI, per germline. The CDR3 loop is CASRGRSSYEQYV. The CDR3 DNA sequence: TGCGCCAGCAGGGGGAGGAGCTCCTACGAGCAGTACGTC.

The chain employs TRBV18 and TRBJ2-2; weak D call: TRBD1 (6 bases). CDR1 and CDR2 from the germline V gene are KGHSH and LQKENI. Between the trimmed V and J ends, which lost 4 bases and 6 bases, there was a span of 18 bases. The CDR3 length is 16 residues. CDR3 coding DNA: TGTGCCAGCTCACAGGCACAGGGAAAGTTGGCCGGGGAGCTGTTTTTT. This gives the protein CASSQAQGKLAGELFF.

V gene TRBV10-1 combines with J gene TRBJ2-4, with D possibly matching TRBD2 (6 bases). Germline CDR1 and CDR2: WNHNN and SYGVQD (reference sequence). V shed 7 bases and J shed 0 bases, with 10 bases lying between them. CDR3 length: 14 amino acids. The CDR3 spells CASNRRVAKNIQYF. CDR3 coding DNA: TGCGCCAGCAATAGGAGGGTAGCCAAAAACATTCAGTACTTC.

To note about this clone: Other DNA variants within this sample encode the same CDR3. This chain's CDR3 is CASSITGGQETQYF. The DNA for the CDR3 is TGTGCCAGTAGTATAACAGGGGGTCAAGAGACCCAGTACTTC. J is TRBJ2-5 and V is TRBV19; 8 nucleotides match TRBD1. Germline lookup yields CDR1 LNHDA and CDR2 SQIVND (reference sequence). V lost 2 bases to trimming and J lost 2 bases; unmatched junction nucleotides: 1. CDR3 length equals 14 residues. The full variable domain, rest sourced from reference TRBV19 and TRBJ2-5, is DGGITQSPKYLFRKEGQNVTLSCEQNLNHDAMYWYRQDPGQGLRLIYYSQIVNDFQKGDIAEGYSVSREKKESFPLTVTSAQKNPTAFYLCASSITGGQETQYFGPGTRLLVL.

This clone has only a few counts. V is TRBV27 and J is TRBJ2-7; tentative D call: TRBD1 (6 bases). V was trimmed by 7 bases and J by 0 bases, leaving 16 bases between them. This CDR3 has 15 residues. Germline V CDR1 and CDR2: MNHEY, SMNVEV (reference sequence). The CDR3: CASTTRGRGSYEQYV. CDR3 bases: TGTGCCAGCACCACAAGGGGGAGAGGCTCCTACGAGCAGTACGTC.

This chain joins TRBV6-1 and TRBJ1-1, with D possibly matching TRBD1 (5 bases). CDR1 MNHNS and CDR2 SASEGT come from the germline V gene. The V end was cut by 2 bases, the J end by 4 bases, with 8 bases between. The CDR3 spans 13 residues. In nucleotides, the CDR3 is TGTGCCAGCAGTGAAAGGAGGGGCACTGAAGCTTTCTTT. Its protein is CASSERRGTEAFF.

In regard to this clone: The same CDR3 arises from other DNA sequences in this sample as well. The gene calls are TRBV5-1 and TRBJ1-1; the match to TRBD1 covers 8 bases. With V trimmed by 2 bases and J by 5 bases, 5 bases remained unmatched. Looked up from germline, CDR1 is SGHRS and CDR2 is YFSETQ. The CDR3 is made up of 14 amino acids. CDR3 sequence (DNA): TGCGCCAGCAGCTTTGGGACAGGAGAAACTGAAGCTTTCTTT. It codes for CASSFGTGETEAFF.

CDR3 sequence reads: CASSPSGRTDTQYF. CDR3 nucleotides: TGCGCCAGCAGCCCTAGCGGGCGCACAGATACGCAGTATTTT. V usage is TRBV5-1 and J usage is TRBJ2-3, with TRBD2 identical over 8 bases. V dropped 4 bases and J dropped 1; count of bases not matched to a gene: 2. The germline CDR1 and CDR2 sequences are SGHRS and YFSETQ. The CDR3 has 14 residues.

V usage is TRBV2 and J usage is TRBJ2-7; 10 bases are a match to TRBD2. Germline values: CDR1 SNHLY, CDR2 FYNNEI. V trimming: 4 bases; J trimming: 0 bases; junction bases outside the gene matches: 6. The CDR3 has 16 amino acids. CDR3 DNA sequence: TGTGCCAGCAGTGCCCAGGGACTAGCGCACTCCTACGAGCAGTACGTC. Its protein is CASSAQGLAHSYEQYV.

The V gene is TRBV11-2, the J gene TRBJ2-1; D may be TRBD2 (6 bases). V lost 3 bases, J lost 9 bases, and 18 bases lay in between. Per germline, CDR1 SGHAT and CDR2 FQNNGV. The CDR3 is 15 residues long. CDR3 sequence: CASSLGGLLEIEQFF. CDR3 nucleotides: TGTGCCAGCAGCTTGGGGGGACTCCTGGAGATTGAGCAGTTCTTC.

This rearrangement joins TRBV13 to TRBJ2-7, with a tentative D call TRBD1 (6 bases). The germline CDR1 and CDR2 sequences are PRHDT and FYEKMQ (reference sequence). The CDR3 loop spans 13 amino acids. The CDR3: CASSLNRASEQCV. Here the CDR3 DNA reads TGTGCCAGCAGCTTAAACAGGGCGTCCGAGCAGTGCGTC.

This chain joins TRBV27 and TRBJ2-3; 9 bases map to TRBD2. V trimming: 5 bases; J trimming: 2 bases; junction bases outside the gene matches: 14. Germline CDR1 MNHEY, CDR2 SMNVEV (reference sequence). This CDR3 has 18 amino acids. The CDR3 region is CASSPSPLAGLFTDTQYF. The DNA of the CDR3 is TGTGCCAGCAGTCCAAGTCCCCTAGCGGGACTCTTCACAGATACGCAGTATTTT.

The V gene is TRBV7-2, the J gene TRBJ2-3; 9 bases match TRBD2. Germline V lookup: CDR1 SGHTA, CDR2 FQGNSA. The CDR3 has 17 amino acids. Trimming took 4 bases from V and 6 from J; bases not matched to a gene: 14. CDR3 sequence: CASSSPVVSGSLDTQYF. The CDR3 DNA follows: TGTGCCAGCAGCTCACCGGTGGTTAGCGGGAGTTTGGATACGCAGTATTTT.